Below, 19 T cell receptor beta chains from the same sample are listed, as sequenced in a study of T cell changes during pregnancy in multiple sclerosis. Only in-frame clones appear in the TCRdb table, and some are missing; sequencing was by immunoSEQ multiplex PCR. The sample records 100,000 or so clones, 80% to 95% being singletons. The specimen comprised peripheral blood, sampled after pregnancy. All receptors derive from a female donor with multiple sclerosis, enrolled in a pregnancy study.

This clone was found once. The chain combines TRBV11-3 with TRBJ2-1; 8 nucleotides match TRBD2. Germline assignment: CDR1 SGHNT and CDR2 YENEEA. The V and J ends lost 1 base and 0 bases, in that order; junction bases with no gene match: 2. The CDR3 covers 16 residues. This CDR3 reads CASSLGAGGSYNEQFF. In DNA, the CDR3 is TGTGCCAGCAGCTTAGGCGCGGGGGGCTCCTACAATGAGCAGTTCTTC.

This rearrangement joins TRBV28 to TRBJ1-3; TRBD1 agrees at 7 bases. The CDR3 covers 15 residues. Unmatched junction bases numbered 6, after V lost 5 bases and J lost 2 bases. The germline gives CDR1 MDHEN, CDR2 SYDVKM. CDR3 nucleotide sequence: TGTGCCAGCAGTATCAGGACAGGCGCTGGAAACACCATATATTTT. As protein: CASSIRTGAGNTIYF.

This CDR3 reads CASSRVLAGLGRYNEQFF. CDR3 bases: TGTGCCAGCAGCAGGGTGCTAGCGGGTCTGGGCCGGTACAATGAGCAGTTCTTC. This sequence joins TRBV14 and TRBJ2-1; 8 bases line up with TRBD2. The CDR3 is 18 residues long. After removal of 5 bases from V and 4 bases from J, the junction contained 16 bases not matched to a gene. Germline V gene data show CDR1 as SGHDN and CDR2 as FVKESK.

V usage is TRBV18 and J usage is TRBJ2-5; D is possibly TRBD1 (6 bases). V dropped 3 bases and J dropped 4 bases, with 15 bases sitting between them. Germline V CDR1 and CDR2: KGHSH, LQKENI. The CDR3 contains 15 residues. The CDR3 sequence is CASSPQGIWGETQYF. CDR3 bases: TGTGCCAGCTCACCCCAGGGGATTTGGGGAGAGACCCAGTACTTC.

V gene TRBV5-1 combines with J gene TRBJ2-3, with 11 bases lining up with TRBD1. Per germline, CDR1 SGHRS and CDR2 YFSETQ. CDR3 size: 17 residues. J gave up 5 bases and V 0 bases, and 8 bases lay outside the gene matches. The CDR3 DNA sequence: TGCGCCAGCAGCTTGGATACCGGGACAGGGGGGATAGATACGCAGTATTTT. Amino acids: CASSLDTGTGGIDTQYF. Full variable domain (outside the CDR3, taken from reference TRBV5-1 and TRBJ2-3): KAGVTQTPRYLIKTRGQQVTLSCSPISGHRSVSWYQQTPGQGLQFLFEYFSETQRNKGNFPGRFSGRQFSNSRSEMNVSTLELGDSALYLCASSLDTGTGGIDTQYFGPGTRLTVL.

The sample holds a few counts of this clone. This chain joins TRBV21-1 and TRBJ1-5. TRBV21-1 is termed a pseudogene. This CDR3 comprises 17 residues. CDR3 region: CASSLTFYGRLNQPQHF. The CDR3 DNA follows: TGTGCCAGCAGCCTGACCTTCTATGGCAGACTAAATCAGCCCCAGCATTTT.

The V and J genes are TRBV5-1 and TRBJ2-5; 10 positions match TRBD1. Trimming removed 5 bases from V and 5 bases from J; junction bases left unmatched: 9. This CDR3 is 15 amino acids long. Germline V lookup: CDR1 SGHRS, CDR2 YFSETQ. The CDR3, as DNA: TGCGCCAGCAGGAAGACAGGGGGCAGGGAGGAGACCCAGTACTTC. This gives the protein CASRKTGGREETQYF.

The J gene is TRBJ2-3, the V gene TRBV6-1; 12 positions agree with TRBD2. Germline CDR1 MNHNS, CDR2 SASEGT. This CDR3 is 16 amino acids long. V dropped 4 bases and J dropped 7; count of bases not matched to a gene: 9. The CDR3 reads CASSVSASGGANTQYF. For the CDR3, the DNA is TGTGCCAGCAGTGTGTCGGCTAGCGGGGGGGCAAATACGCAGTATTTT.

The chain links TRBV9 to TRBJ1-6, with unresolved D. CDR3 length: 15 amino acids. Per the germline V gene, CDR1 is SGDLS and CDR2 is YYNGEE. Trimming removed 3 bases at V and 7 bases at J, with 14 bases between. CDR3 amino acids: CASSAAGGWNSPLHF. The CDR3 bases are TGTGCCAGCAGCGCAGCTGGAGGGTGGAATTCACCCCTCCACTTT.

V is TRBV29-1 and J is TRBJ1-1; tentatively, D is TRBD1 (6 bases). The CDR3 loop spans 13 amino acids. Germline CDR1 is SQVTM and CDR2 is ANQGSEA. The V and J ends lost 5 bases and 1 base respectively, with 11 bases between them. The CDR3, as DNA: TGCAGCGTTCTAGGGGGTAGGAACACTGAAGCTTTCTTT. As protein: CSVLGGRNTEAFF.

V is TRBV7-9 and J is TRBJ2-5, with D maybe TRBD2 (5 bases). Germline V lookup: CDR1 SEHNR, CDR2 FQNEAQ (reference sequence). V was shortened by 7 bases and J by 5 bases, with 14 bases between the two germline ends. The CDR3 totals 13 residues. CDR3 protein: CASTDGDLETQYF. CDR3 nucleotides: TGTGCCAGCACCGACGGGGATTTGGAGACCCAGTACTTC.

V gene TRBV5-1 combines with J gene TRBJ1-6, with no clear D. V was trimmed by 4 bases and J by 7 bases, leaving 15 bases between them. This CDR3 is built from 15 residues. CDR1 is SGHRS and CDR2 is YFSETQ in the germline V gene. CDR3 in amino acids: CASSPLEEGNSPLHF. Here the CDR3 DNA reads TGCGCCAGCAGCCCACTAGAGGAAGGCAATTCACCCCTCCACTTT.

V gene TRBV5-4 combines with J gene TRBJ2-1, with 8 bases that match TRBD1. The V and J ends lost 1 base and 5 bases, in that order; junction bases with no gene match: 17. This CDR3 contains 19 residues. CDR1 and CDR2 from the germline V gene are SGHNT and YYREEE (reference sequence). This chain's CDR3 is CASSLPGQGGTEWNNEQFF. CDR3 coding DNA: TGTGCCAGCAGCTTGCCTGGACAGGGAGGCACCGAATGGAACAATGAGCAGTTCTTC.

The chain is built from TRBV14 and TRBJ2-3; maybe TRBD2 (7 bases). V was shortened by 5 bases and J by 4 bases, with 13 bases between the two germline ends. CDR1 and CDR2 from the germline V gene are SGHDN and FVKESK. There are 14 residues in the CDR3. Here the CDR3 DNA reads TGTGCCAGCAGCTCTAGGGGGGGCGCAGATACGCAGTATTTT. Translation gives CASSSRGGADTQYF.

The chain employs TRBV28 and TRBJ1-5, with D possibly TRBD1 on 5 matching bases. In germline, CDR1 is MDHEN, CDR2 SYDVKM. The V and J ends lost 1 base and 4 bases respectively, with 8 bases between them. The CDR3 has 14 residues. The CDR3 DNA reads as TGTGCCAGCAGTTTATTGGACATTAATCAGCCCCAGCATTTT. Amino acid sequence: CASSLLDINQPQHF. Variable domain in full (rest from reference TRBV28 and TRBJ1-5): DVKVTQSSRYLVKRTGEKVFLECVQDMDHENMFWYRQDPGLGLRLIYFSYDVKMKEKGDIPEGYSVSREKKERFSLILESASTNQTSMYLCASSLLDINQPQHFGDGTRLSIL.

CDR3: CASSLTGDTDNSPLHF. The CDR3 DNA follows: TGCGCCAGCAGCTTGACAGGGGATACAGACAATTCACCCCTCCACTTT. The chain combines TRBV5-1 with TRBJ1-6; 7 bases match TRBD1. Germline CDR1 SGHRS, CDR2 YFSETQ. J was trimmed by 7 bases and V by 1 base; bases with no gene match: 8. The CDR3 totals 16 residues.

The CDR3 region is CASSLGTVNTEAFF. The DNA of the CDR3 is TGCGCCAGCAGCTTGGGGACAGTGAACACTGAAGCTTTCTTT. This sequence joins TRBV5-1 and TRBJ1-1; the D gene is possibly TRBD1 (6 bases). V was pared by 0 bases and J by 0 bases, with 6 bases between. In germline, CDR1 is SGHRS, CDR2 YFSETQ. The CDR3 runs 14 residues. The complete variable domain, with remaining parts taken from reference TRBV5-1 and TRBJ1-1, reads KAGVTQTPRYLIKTRGQQVTLSCSPISGHRSVSWYQQTPGQGLQFLFEYFSETQRNKGNFPGRFSGRQFSNSRSEMNVSTLELGDSALYLCASSLGTVNTEAFFGQGTRLTVV.

The V gene is TRBV7-8, the J gene TRBJ2-7; the match to TRBD2 covers 8 bases. With V trimmed by 5 bases and J by 3 bases, 9 bases remained unmatched. This CDR3 spans 15 amino acids. The germline V gene has CDR1 SGHVS and CDR2 FQNEAQ. CDR3 nucleotides: TGTGCCAGCAGCCCCTATGAGCGGGGGAGCTACGAGCAGTACTTC. It codes for CASSPYERGSYEQYF.

This chain links TRBV12-5 with TRBJ1-1; 8 nucleotides line up with TRBD1. CDR1 is LGHNT and CDR2 is FRNRAP in the germline V gene. Trimming cost V 9 bases and J 2 bases; bases outside gene matches: 5. The CDR3 runs to 13 residues. This CDR3 reads CARLGQGNTEAFF. CDR3 DNA: TGTGCTAGACTTGGACAGGGAAACACTGAAGCTTTCTTT.